This T cell receptor beta chain is from a study of blood T cell repertoires in COVID-19. At the level of the study: Nucleic acid was either cDNA or gDNA, and it came from T cells, B-cell-depleted T cells, or PBMCs.

Authors' processing steps: Scientists estimated how many nucleated cells there were by amplifying reference gene primers. Some clones are missing from TCRdb's copy, which holds only in-frame ones; the method was immunoSEQ multiplex PCR. Clone size and the V and J calls come from that table; the DNA yielded D and trimming. This sample has 60,000 to 75,000 clones, with about four fifths found just once. V shed 6 bases and J 5 bases; nucleotides not matched to a gene: 6. The CDR3 spans 15 residues. Germline values: CDR1 WSHSY, CDR2 SAAADI. Sample: peripheral blood. This clonotype was obtained from a woman of 80 years or more with acute or convalescent COVID-19. The V call is TRBV10-2, the J call TRBJ1-6, with 8 positions matching TRBD1. CDR3 amino acids: CASRPGTGDNSPLHF. The CDR3 region has the DNA TGCGCCAGCAGGCCGGGGACAGGAGATAATTCACCCCTCCACTTT.